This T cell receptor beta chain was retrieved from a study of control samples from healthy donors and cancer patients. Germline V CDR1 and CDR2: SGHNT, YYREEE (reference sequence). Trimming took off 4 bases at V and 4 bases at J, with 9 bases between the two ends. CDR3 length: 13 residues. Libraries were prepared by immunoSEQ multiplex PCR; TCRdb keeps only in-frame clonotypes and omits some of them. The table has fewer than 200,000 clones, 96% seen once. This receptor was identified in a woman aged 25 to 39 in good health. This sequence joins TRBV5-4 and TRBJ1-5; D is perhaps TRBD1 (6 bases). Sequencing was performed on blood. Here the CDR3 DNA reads TGTGCCAGCAGCCCGGACAGAAATCAGCCCCAGCATTTT. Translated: CASSPDRNQPQHF.